The clone carrying this TCR beta chain appeared many times. The CDR3 length is 13 residues. In germline, CDR1 is SGHTA, CDR2 FQGNSA. Trimming cost V 5 bases and J 0 bases, with 8 bases left between them. The PBMCs were taken from 10 ml of fresh peripheral blood. Amplified TCR beta CDR3 regions derived from RNA transcripts. RT-PCR in the first round (using the HTBI primer set) targeted the TCR CDR3. TCRdb processed the multiplex PCR reads anew with MiXCR; each CDR3 protein has one entry. The sample gives 620,000 or so distinct CDR3 sequences, about 15% of which show up once; about 12% is in the top ten. These data are taken from a study of T cells in Graves' hyperthyroidism and ophthalmopathy.

The chain couples TRBV7-2 to TRBJ2-7, with no clear D. Input material: blood. The receptor comes from a woman aged 50 to 60 with Graves' ophthalmopathy. CDR3 protein: CASSRQSSYEQYF. The CDR3 region has the DNA TGTGCCAGCAGCCGCCAGAGCTCCTACGAGCAGTACTTC.